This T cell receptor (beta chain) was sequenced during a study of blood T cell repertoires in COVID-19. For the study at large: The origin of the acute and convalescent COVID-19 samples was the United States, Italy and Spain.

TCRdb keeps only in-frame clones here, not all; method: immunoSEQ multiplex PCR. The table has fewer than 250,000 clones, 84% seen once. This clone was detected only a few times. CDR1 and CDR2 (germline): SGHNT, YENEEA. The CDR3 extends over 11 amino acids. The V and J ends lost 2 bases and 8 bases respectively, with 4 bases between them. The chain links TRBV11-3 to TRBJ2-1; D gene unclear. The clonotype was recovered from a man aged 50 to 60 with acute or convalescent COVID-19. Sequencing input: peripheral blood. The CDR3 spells CASSLLDEQFF. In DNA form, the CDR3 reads TGTGCCAGCAGCTTACTCGATGAGCAGTTCTTC.